This section outlines one T cell receptor (beta chain) sequence together with its context. The sample originates from a study of blood T cell repertoires in COVID-19. Study at large: Collection of acute and convalescent COVID-19 samples took place in the United States, Italy and Spain.

V dropped 7 bases and J dropped 8; count of bases not matched to a gene: 6. Germline V CDR1 and CDR2: SQVTM, ANQGSEA. This CDR3 is built from 11 residues. The repertoire was sequenced with immunoSEQ multiplex PCR; TCRdb's copy has only in-frame clones and lacks some. The table has roughly 350,000 clones, under 95% seen once. This sequence joins TRBV29-1 and TRBJ1-2; 8 positions agree with TRBD1. Sequencing was performed on peripheral blood. The TCR sequence derives from a woman aged 18-29 years who had recovered from COVID-19. The CDR3, as DNA: TGCAGCGCTGGGGGGACAGGCGGCTACACCTTC. Translating it yields CSAGGTGGYTF.